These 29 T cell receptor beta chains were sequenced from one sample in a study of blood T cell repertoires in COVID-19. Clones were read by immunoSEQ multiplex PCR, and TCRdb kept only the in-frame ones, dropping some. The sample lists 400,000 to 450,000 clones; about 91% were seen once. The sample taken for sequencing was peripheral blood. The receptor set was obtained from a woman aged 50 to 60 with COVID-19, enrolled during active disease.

Here the CDR3 DNA reads TGTGCCAGCAGTCCTGACAGGGGGCGAGCTTTCTTT. Its protein is CASSPDRGRAFF. V and J are TRBV2 and TRBJ1-1; 10 bases match TRBD1. Per germline, CDR1 SNHLY and CDR2 FYNNEI. The CDR3 has 12 amino acids. The J segment lost 10 bases and the V segment lost 5 bases, leaving 4 bases of the junction unmatched.

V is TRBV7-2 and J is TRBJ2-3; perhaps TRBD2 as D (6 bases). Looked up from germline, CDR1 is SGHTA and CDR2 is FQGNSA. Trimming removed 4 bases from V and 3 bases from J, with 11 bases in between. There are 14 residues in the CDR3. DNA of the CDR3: TGTGCCAGCAGCTCCCAGGGAGGAACAGATACGCAGTATTTT. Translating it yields CASSSQGGTDTQYF.

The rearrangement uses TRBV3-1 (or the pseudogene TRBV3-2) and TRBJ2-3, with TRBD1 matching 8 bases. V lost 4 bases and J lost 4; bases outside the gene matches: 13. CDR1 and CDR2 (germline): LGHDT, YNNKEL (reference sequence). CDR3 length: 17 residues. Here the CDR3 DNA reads TGTGCCAGCAGCCTCCTAAATGTGGGGACAGGATCAGATACGCAGTATTTT. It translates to CASSLLNVGTGSDTQYF.

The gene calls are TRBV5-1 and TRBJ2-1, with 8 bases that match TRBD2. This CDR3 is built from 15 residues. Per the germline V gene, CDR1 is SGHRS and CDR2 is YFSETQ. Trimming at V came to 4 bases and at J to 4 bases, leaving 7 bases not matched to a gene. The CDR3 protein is CASSVRGDNYNEQFF. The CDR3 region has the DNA TGCGCCAGCAGCGTGCGGGGGGATAATTACAATGAGCAGTTCTTC.

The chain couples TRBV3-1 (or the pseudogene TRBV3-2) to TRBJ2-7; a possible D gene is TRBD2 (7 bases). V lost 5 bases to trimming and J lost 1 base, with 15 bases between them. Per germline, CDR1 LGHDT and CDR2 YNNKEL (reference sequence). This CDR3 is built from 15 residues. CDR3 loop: CASSIEGGLSYEQYF. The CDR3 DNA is TGTGCCAGCAGCATTGAGGGGGGGCTTTCCTACGAGCAGTACTTC.

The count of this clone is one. The CDR3 nucleotides read TGTGCCAGCAGCTTAGAGTTAGCGGGACCTATCTACGAGCAGTACTTC. This gives the protein CASSLELAGPIYEQYF. The chain couples TRBV7-2 to TRBJ2-7, with 8 positions matching TRBD2. The V segment lost 1 base and the J segment 3 bases; nucleotides outside the gene matches: 8. This CDR3 has 16 residues. CDR1 and CDR2 from the germline V gene are SGHTA and FQGNSA.

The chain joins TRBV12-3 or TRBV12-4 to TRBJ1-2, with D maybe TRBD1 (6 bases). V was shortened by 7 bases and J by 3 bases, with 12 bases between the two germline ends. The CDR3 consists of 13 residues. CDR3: CASTVTGDYGYTF. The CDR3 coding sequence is TGTGCCAGCACCGTGACAGGCGACTATGGCTACACCTTC.

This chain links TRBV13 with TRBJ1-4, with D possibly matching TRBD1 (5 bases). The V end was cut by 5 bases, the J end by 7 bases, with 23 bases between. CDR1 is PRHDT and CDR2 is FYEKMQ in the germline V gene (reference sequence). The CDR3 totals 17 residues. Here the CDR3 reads CASSRAGGGVRSEKLFF. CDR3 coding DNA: TGTGCCAGCAGCCGAGCTGGGGGGGGAGTGAGAAGTGAAAAACTGTTTTTT.

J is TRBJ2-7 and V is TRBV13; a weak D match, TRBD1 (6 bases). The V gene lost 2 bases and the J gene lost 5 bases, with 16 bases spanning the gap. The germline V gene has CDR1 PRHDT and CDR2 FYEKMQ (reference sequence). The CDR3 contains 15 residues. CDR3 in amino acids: CASSLPSAGAHEQYF. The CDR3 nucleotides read TGTGCCAGCAGCTTACCCTCTGCAGGGGCCCACGAGCAGTACTTC.

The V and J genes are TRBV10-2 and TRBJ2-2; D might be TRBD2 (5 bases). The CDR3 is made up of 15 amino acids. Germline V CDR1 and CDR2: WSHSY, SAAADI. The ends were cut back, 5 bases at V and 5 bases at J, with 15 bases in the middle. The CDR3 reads CASSRDPWGTGELFF. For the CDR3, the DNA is TGCGCCAGCAGTCGGGATCCCTGGGGAACCGGGGAGCTGTTTTTT.

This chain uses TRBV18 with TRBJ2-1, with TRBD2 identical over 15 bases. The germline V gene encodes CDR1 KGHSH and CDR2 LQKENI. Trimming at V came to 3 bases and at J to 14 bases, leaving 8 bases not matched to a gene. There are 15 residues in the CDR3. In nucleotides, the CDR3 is TGTGCCAGCTCACCGGGACTAGCGGGGGGCTCCCTGGAGTTCTTC. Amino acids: CASSPGLAGGSLEFF.

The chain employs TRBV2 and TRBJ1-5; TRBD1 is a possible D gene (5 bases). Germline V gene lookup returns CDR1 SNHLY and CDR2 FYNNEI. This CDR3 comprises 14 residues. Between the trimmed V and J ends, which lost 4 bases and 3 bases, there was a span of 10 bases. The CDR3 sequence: CASSADTNNQPQHF. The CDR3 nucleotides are TGTGCCAGCAGTGCGGACACCAACAATCAGCCCCAGCATTTT.

CDR3 coding DNA: TGCAGCGTCCTCCATGGGGCGGACCTTGAAGCTTTCTTT. It specifies CSVLHGADLEAFF. The V gene is TRBV29-1, the J gene TRBJ1-1; possible D gene TRBD1, 5 bases. Looked up from germline, CDR1 is SQVTM and CDR2 is ANQGSEA. The CDR3 has 13 residues. The V gene lost 6 bases and the J gene lost 7 bases, with 18 bases spanning the gap.

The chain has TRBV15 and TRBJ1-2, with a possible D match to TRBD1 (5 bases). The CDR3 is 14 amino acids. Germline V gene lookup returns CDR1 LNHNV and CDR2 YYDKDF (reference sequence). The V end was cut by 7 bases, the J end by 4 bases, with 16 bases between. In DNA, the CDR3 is TGTGCCACCACTGCGGGTCGGGGGAGCTATGGCTACACCTTC. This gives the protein CATTAGRGSYGYTF.

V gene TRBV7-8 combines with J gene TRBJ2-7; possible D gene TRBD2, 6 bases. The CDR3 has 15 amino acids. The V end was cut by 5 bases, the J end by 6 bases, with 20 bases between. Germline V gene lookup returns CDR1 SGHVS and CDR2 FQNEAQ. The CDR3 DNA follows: TGTGCCAGCAGCCTAAGGCAGACCGCCGGGGGCGAGCAGTACTTC. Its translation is CASSLRQTAGGEQYF.

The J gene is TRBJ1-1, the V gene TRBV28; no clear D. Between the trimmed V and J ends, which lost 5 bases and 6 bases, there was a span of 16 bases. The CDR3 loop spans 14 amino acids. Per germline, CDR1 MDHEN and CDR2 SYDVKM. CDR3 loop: CASSNVAGSAEAFF. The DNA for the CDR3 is TGTGCCAGCAGTAACGTCGCGGGGTCGGCTGAAGCTTTCTTT.

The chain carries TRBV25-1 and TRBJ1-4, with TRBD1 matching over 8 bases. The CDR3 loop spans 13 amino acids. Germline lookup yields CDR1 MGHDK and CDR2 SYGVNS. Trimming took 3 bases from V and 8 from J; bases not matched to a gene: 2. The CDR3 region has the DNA TGTGCCAGCAGTGAGACAGGGGAAGAAAAACTGTTTTTT. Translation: CASSETGEEKLFF. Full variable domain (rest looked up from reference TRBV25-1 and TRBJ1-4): EADIYQTPRYLVIGTGKKITLECSQTMGHDKMYWYQQDPGMELHLIHYSYGVNSTEKGDLSSESTVSRIRTEHFPLTLESARPSHTSQYLCASSETGEEKLFFGSGTQLSVL.

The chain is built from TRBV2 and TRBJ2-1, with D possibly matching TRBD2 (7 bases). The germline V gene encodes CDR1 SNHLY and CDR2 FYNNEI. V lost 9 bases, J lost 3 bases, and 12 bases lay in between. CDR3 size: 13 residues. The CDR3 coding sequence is TGTGCCAGGGAGGGGGGGGTCTACAATGAGCAGTTCTTC. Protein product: CAREGGVYNEQFF.

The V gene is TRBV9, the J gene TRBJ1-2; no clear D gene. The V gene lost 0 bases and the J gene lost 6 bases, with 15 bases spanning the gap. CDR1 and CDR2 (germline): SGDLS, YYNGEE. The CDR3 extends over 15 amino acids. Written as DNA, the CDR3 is TGTGCCAGCAGCGTAGGCCGTTCCGAGGTCGATGGCTACACCTTC. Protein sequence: CASSVGRSEVDGYTF.

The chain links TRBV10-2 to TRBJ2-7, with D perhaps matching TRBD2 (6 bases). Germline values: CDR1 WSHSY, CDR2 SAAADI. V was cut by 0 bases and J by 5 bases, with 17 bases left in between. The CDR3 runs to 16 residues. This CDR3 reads CASSESSGGRVHEQYF. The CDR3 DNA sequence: TGCGCCAGCAGTGAGTCTTCCGGGGGTAGGGTCCACGAGCAGTACTTC.

CDR3 bases: TGTGCCAGCAGCGGCGACAGGGTATCAAACTATGGCTACACCTTC. This sequence encodes CASSGDRVSNYGYTF. The genes are TRBV5-4 and TRBJ1-2; 7 bases line up with TRBD1. V lost 4 bases and J lost 2; bases outside the gene matches: 8. The germline V gene has CDR1 SGHNT and CDR2 YYREEE (reference sequence). This CDR3 is 15 amino acids long.

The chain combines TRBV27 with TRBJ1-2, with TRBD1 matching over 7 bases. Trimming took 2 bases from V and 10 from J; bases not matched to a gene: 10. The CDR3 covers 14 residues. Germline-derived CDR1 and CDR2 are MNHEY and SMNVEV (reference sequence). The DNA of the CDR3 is TGTGCCAGCAGTTTAGACCCGGCGGACAGGAACTACACCTTC. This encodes CASSLDPADRNYTF.

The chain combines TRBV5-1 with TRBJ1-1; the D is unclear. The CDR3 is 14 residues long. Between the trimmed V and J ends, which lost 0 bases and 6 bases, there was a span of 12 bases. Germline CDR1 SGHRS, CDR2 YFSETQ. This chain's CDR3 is CASSLGGGNAEAFF. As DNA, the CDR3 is TGCGCCAGCAGCTTGGGGGGAGGTAATGCTGAAGCTTTCTTT.

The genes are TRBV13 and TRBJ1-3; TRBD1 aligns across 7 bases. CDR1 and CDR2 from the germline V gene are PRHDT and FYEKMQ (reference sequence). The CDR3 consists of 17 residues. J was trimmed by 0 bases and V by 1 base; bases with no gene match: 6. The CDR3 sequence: CASSLVRGTASGNTIYF. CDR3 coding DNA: TGTGCCAGCAGCTTAGTCCGAGGGACAGCCTCTGGAAACACCATATATTTT.

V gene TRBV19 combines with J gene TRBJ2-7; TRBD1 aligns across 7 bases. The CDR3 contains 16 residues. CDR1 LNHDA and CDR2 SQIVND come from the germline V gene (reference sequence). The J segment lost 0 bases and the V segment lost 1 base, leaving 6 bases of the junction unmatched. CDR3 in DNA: TGTGCCAGTAGTATAGGCCCCGGACAGGCCTCCTACGAGCAGTACTTC. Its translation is CASSIGPGQASYEQYF.

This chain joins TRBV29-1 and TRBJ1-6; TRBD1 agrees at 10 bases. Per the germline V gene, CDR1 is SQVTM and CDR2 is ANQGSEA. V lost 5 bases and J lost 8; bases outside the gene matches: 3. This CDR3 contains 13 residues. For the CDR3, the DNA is TGCAGCGTTTCGACAGGGGGCGATTCACCCCTCCACTTT. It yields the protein CSVSTGGDSPLHF.

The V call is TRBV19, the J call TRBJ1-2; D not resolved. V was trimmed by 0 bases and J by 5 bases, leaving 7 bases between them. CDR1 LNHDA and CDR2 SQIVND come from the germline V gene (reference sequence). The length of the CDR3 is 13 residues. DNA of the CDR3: TGTGCCAGTAGTATAGATCCCCGGTATGGCTACACCTTC. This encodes CASSIDPRYGYTF.

The CDR3 loop is CSASIGNQPQHF. CDR3 DNA sequence: TGCAGTGCTAGTATCGGCAATCAGCCCCAGCATTTT. The chain couples TRBV20-1 to TRBJ1-5, with D unclear. The V and J ends lost 3 bases and 2 bases respectively, with 5 bases between them. Germline CDR1 DFQATT, CDR2 SNEGSKA (reference sequence). CDR3 length equals 12 residues.

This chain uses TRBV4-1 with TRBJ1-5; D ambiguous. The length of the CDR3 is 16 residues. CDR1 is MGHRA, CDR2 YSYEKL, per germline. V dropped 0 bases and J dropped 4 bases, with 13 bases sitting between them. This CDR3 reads CASSQEGPPTNQPQHF. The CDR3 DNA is TGCGCCAGCAGCCAAGAGGGCCCGCCCACTAATCAGCCCCAGCATTTT.